This T cell receptor (beta chain) was identified in a study of blood T cell repertoires in COVID-19. Membership in each cohort depended on participant-reported clinical history. Per the study methods: Estimates of nucleated cell counts were drawn from the amplification of reference gene primers. Some clones are missing from TCRdb's copy, which holds only in-frame ones; the method was immunoSEQ multiplex PCR. V and J calls and clone size are as listed in that table; D and trimming were resolved from the DNA. Of some 150,000 clones listed, roughly three quarters are singletons. The ends were cut back, 4 bases at V and 6 bases at J, with 17 bases in the middle. The CDR3 totals 15 residues. The germline gives CDR1 SGHKS, CDR2 YYEKEE (reference sequence).

The source is a woman aged 45-60 years who had recovered from COVID-19. Sequenced: PBMCs or T cells enriched from blood (not recorded which). The rearrangement joins TRBV5-5 to TRBJ1-5; TRBD1 is a possible D gene (6 bases). CDR3 sequence reads: CASSPGGAGSQPQHF. The DNA of the CDR3 is TGTGCCAGCAGCCCGGGGGGGGCAGGGAGTCAGCCCCAGCATTTT.